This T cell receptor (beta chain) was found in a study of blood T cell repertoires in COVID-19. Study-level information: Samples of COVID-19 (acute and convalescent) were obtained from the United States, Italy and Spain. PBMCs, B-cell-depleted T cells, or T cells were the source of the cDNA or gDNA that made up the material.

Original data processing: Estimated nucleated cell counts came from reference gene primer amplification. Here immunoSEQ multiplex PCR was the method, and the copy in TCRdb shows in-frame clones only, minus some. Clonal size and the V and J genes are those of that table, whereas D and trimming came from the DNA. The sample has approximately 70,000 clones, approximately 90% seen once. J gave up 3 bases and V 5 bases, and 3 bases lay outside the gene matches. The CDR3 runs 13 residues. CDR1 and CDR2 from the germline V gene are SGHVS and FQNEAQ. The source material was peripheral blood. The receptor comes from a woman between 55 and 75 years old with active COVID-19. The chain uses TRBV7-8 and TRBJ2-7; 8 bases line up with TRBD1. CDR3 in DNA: TGTGCCAGCAGCGCGGGGACAGGCTACGAGCAGTACTTC. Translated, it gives CASSAGTGYEQYF.